A few counts support the clone carrying this T cell receptor (beta chain). The entry originates in a study of blood T cell repertoires in COVID-19. The germline V gene encodes CDR1 MDHEN and CDR2 SYDVKM. The CDR3 covers 13 residues. J was trimmed by 4 bases and V by 6 bases; bases with no gene match: 3. The protocol was immunoSEQ multiplex PCR, while the TCRdb copy is restricted to in-frame clones and leaves out a portion. The table has some 60,000 clones, about 87% seen once. V gene TRBV28 combines with J gene TRBJ1-5; TRBD1 matches 7 bases. The origin of this receptor is a human donor with active COVID-19. The donor label of this sample is uncertain. Material for sequencing was peripheral blood. Here the CDR3 reads CASRGTANQPQHF. The CDR3 nucleotides read TGTGCCAGCAGGGGGACAGCTAATCAGCCCCAGCATTTT.